These T cell receptor beta chains were read from a single sample in a study of cytomegalovirus exposure and HLA in healthy donors. Clones were sequenced by immunoSEQ multiplex PCR, and TCRdb holds only the in-frame ones, with some missing. The sample lists about 160,000 clones; around 90% were seen once. Sequenced sample: PBMCs. The receptors originated from a man younger than 35 in good health and CMV-seronegative. Each CDR3 is given with its conserved first and last residue. A D gene is named only where the DNA matches it firmly. Some rows have no size entry. The others give once, few or many, or a class for an expanded clone.

D: .; size: .; J: TRBJ2-7; V: TRBV21-1; DNA: TGTGCCGGATCGACAGGTCGGGAGCAGTACTTC; CDR3: CAGSTGREQYF
D: TRBD2; size: few; J: TRBJ2-5; V: TRBV14; DNA: TGTGCCAGCAGCCAGCGACTAGCGGGGAAAGAGACCCAGTACTTC; CDR3: CASSQRLAGKETQYF
D: .; size: .; J: TRBJ2-4; V: TRBV9; DNA: TGTGCCAGCAGCGTAGACGACTTAAGAGCCAAAAACATTCAGTACTTC; CDR3: CASSVDDLRAKNIQYF
D: TRBD1; size: once; J: TRBJ1-2; V: TRBV4-1; DNA: TGCGCCAGCAGCTACCGGACAGGGGGCTATGGCTACACCTTC; CDR3: CASSYRTGGYGYTF
D: .; size: few; J: TRBJ2-2; V: TRBV5-1; DNA: TGCGCCAGCAGCCCGAGACCCAGTCGTGGGGTCGCGCGGGACACCGGGGAGCTGTTTTTT; CDR3: CASSPRPSRGVARDTGELFF
D: TRBD1; size: .; J: TRBJ2-4; V: TRBV5-1; DNA: TGCGCCAGCACCATTACAGGGGGCGCCAAAAACATTCAGTACTTC; CDR3: CASTITGGAKNIQYF
D: .; size: .; J: TRBJ2-3; V: TRBV10-2; DNA: TGCGCCAGCAGTTCCCGGGGGGCCACAGATACGCAGTATTTT; CDR3: CASSSRGATDTQYF
D: .; size: once; J: TRBJ2-1; V: TRBV28; DNA: TGTGCCAGCGATCATACGAGCTCCTACAATGAGCAGTTCTTC; CDR3: CASDHTSSYNEQFF
D: .; size: .; J: TRBJ2-5; V: TRBV4-1; DNA: TGCGCCAGCAGCCAAGCTAACAGGGAGATACAAGAGACCCAGTACTTC; CDR3: CASSQANREIQETQYF
D: TRBD1; size: .; J: TRBJ1-5; V: TRBV19; DNA: TGTGCCAGTAGCGATACAACAGGGGTAGGACAGCCCCAGCATTTT; CDR3: CASSDTTGVGQPQHF
D: TRBD1; size: .; J: TRBJ2-1; V: TRBV10-1; DNA: TGCGCCAGCAGTGGGGGGACAGGGGGCTTGACTGGGTACAATGAGCAGTTCTTC; CDR3: CASSGGTGGLTGYNEQFF
D: TRBD2; size: .; J: TRBJ2-1; V: TRBV5-1; DNA: TGCGCCAGCAGGGAGGGACTAGCGGGAGAATACGAGCAGTTCTTC; CDR3: CASREGLAGEYEQFF
D: TRBD1; size: .; J: TRBJ2-5; V: TRBV6-1; DNA: TGTGCCAGCGGACAGGGAGAAATCCAAGAGACCCAGTACTTC; CDR3: CASGQGEIQETQYF
D: .; size: .; J: TRBJ2-7; V: TRBV28; DNA: TGTGCCATCGGGAGATACAGGGGAGGTAAGGACGAGCAGTACTTC; CDR3: CAIGRYRGGKDEQYF
D: .; size: .; J: TRBJ2-5; V: TRBV27; DNA: TGTGCCAGCAGCCTGGTATCGGGGACACAAGAGACCCAGTACTTC; CDR3: CASSLVSGTQETQYF
D: TRBD2; size: once; J: TRBJ2-3; V: TRBV5-4; DNA: TGTGCCAGCAAGCTGGGGGGGGACACAGATACGCAGTATTTT; CDR3: CASKLGGDTDTQYF
D: .; size: .; J: TRBJ2-1; V: TRBV7-2; DNA: TGTGCCAGCAGCGTCGGTTCCACCTCCATATACAATGAGCAGTTCTTC; CDR3: CASSVGSTSIYNEQFF
D: TRBD2; size: .; J: TRBJ2-3; V: TRBV7-9; DNA: TGTGCCAGCAGCTTGACTAGCGGGGGCACAGATACGCAGTATTTT; CDR3: CASSLTSGGTDTQYF
D: .; size: .; J: TRBJ1-3; V: TRBV19; DNA: TGTGCCAGTAGCCCTATTGCGGGATTTGGAAACACCATATATTTT; CDR3: CASSPIAGFGNTIYF
D: TRBD2; size: .; J: TRBJ2-2; V: TRBV28; DNA: TGTGCCAGCACCAAACGACTAGCGGGAAGGGCCGGGGAGCTGTTTTTT; CDR3: CASTKRLAGRAGELFF
D: .; size: few; J: TRBJ1-2; V: TRBV7-9; DNA: TGTGCCAGCAGCTTAGAGTCAGTCTATGGCTACACCTTC; CDR3: CASSLESVYGYTF
D: .; size: .; J: TRBJ2-7; V: TRBV2; DNA: TGTGCCAGCAGTGAACTGCAGGGGATAGGGGGCGAGCAGTACTTC; CDR3: CASSELQGIGGEQYF
D: TRBD1; size: .; J: TRBJ2-6; V: TRBV6-1; DNA: TGTGCCAGCAGTGAAGAAATAGGATACCGGGACAGTGGTAACCCGCTGACTTTC; CDR3: CASSEEIGYRDSGNPLTF
D: .; size: .; J: TRBJ1-4; V: TRBV28; DNA: TGTGCCAGCAGTTTATCCAAGGACAGAATTGAGGAAAAACTGTTTTTT; CDR3: CASSLSKDRIEEKLFF
D: .; size: .; J: TRBJ1-3; V: TRBV29-1; DNA: TGCAGCGTTGAAAGTGTTAGTGGAAACACCATATATTTT; CDR3: CSVESVSGNTIYF
D: .; size: .; J: TRBJ2-7; V: TRBV7-2; DNA: TGTGCCAGCAGCTTAGTCCCCTCTAGGTCCTACGAGCAGTACTTC; CDR3: CASSLVPSRSYEQYF
D: .; size: .; J: TRBJ1-3; V: TRBV9; DNA: TGTGCCAGCAGCGCTAGTGTGGAAGACGGGAGGGGAAACACCATATATTTT; CDR3: CASSASVEDGRGNTIYF
D: TRBD2; size: .; J: TRBJ2-1; V: TRBV27; DNA: TGTGCCAGCAGTCCGGGGACTAGCCCCTACAATGAGCAGTTCTTC; CDR3: CASSPGTSPYNEQFF
D: TRBD2; size: .; J: TRBJ2-1; V: TRBV11-2; DNA: TGTGCCAGCAGCTTTAGCTCAGTAAGCGGGGGGATCTACAATGAGCAGTTCTTC; CDR3: CASSFSSVSGGIYNEQFF